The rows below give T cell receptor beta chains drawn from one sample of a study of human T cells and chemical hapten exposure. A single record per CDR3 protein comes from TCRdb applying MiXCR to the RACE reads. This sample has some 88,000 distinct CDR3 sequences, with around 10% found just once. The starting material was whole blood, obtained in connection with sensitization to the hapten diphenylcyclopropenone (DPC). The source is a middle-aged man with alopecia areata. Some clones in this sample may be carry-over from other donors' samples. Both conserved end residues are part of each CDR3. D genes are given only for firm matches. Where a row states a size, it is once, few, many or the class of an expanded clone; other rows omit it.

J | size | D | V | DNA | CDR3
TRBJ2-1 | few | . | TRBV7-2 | TGTGCCAGCAGCTTAGTATTCATCAATGAGCAGTTCTTC | CASSLVFINEQFF
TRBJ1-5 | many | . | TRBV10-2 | TGCGCCAGCAGTGAGTCGAAAAGGGGATCGCAGCCCCAGCATTTT | CASSESKRGSQPQHF
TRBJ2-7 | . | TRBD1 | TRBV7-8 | TGTGCCAGCAGCTTATTGGGAACAGGGGCTTACGAGCAGTACTTC | CASSLLGTGAYEQYF
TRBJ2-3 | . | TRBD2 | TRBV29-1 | TGCAGCGTAAAGCGGTCCGGGACTAGCTTTAAAGATACGCAGTATTTT | CSVKRSGTSFKDTQYF
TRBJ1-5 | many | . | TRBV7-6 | TGTGCCAGCAGCCTTCCTGGTGGGCCCCAGCATTTT | CASSLPGGPQHF
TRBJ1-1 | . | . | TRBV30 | TGTGCCTGGAGTGCAGGGATGAACACTGAAGCTTTCTTT | CAWSAGMNTEAFF
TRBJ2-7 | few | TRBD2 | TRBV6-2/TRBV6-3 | TGTGCCAGCTGGGGGACTAGCGGGAAGAGCTCCTACGAGCAGTACTTC | CASWGTSGKSSYEQYF
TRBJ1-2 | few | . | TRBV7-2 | TGTGCCAGCAGCTATCAGCCCCGTCAAGAGGATGGCTACACCTTC | CASSYQPRQEDGYTF
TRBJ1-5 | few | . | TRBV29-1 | TGCAGCGTTGCAGAGGGGGGCAATCAGCCCCAGCATTTT | CSVAEGGNQPQHF
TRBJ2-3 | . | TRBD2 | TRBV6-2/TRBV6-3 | TGTGCCAGCAGGACCGGGACTAGCGGATCTCTGCCCACCAATACGCAGTATTTT | CASRTGTSGSLPTNTQYF
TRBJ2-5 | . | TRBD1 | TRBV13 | TGTGCCAGCAGCTCCGGGGACAGGGGGCAAGAGACCCAGTACTTC | CASSSGDRGQETQYF
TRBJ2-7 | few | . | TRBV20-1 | TGCAGTGCTAGAGGGTTTCTGGGGCAGTACTTC | CSARGFLGQYF
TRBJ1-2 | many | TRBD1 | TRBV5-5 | TGTGCCAGCAGCTTGGGGCAGGGGGATGGCTACACCTTC | CASSLGQGDGYTF
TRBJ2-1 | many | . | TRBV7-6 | TGTGCCAGCAGCTTATCTAGGTGGAGCTCCTACAATGAGCAGTTCTTC | CASSLSRWSSYNEQFF
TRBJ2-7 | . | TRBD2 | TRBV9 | TGTGCCAGCAGCGCCGGACTAGCGGGAGGGGATAGCTACTACGAGCAGTACTTC | CASSAGLAGGDSYYEQYF
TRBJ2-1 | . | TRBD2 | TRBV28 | TGTGCCAGCAAACTAGCGGGAGCGGCCTACAATGAGCAGTTCTTC | CASKLAGAAYNEQFF
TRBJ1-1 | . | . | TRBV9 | TGTGCCAGCAGCCCCACGGTGAACACTGAAGCTTTCTTT | CASSPTVNTEAFF
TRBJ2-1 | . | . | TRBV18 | TGTGCCAGCTCACCTTTCGCGGGGTCTTACAATGAGCAGTTCTTC | CASSPFAGSYNEQFF
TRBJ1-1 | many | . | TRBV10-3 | TGTGCCATCAGTGAGTCTAAACCGGGGAACACTGAAGCTTTCTTT | CAISESKPGNTEAFF
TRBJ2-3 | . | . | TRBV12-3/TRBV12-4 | TGTGCCAGCAGACCTCCCCTAAGAGGAGATACGCAGTATTTT | CASRPPLRGDTQYF
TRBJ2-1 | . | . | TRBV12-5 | TGTGCTAGTGGTTTGGTACTGTCAGCGCGGAATGAGCAGTTCTTC | CASGLVLSARNEQFF
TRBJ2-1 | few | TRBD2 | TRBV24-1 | TGTGCCACCAGTGACTGGACTAGCGGGAGTTACAATGAGCAGTTCTTC | CATSDWTSGSYNEQFF
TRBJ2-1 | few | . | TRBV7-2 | TGTGCCAGCAGCGCGCAGCGTGGGCCCAATGAGCAGTTCTTC | CASSAQRGPNEQFF
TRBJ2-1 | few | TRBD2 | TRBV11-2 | TGTGCCAGCAGCTTGGCCCCGGGGGGGGCCTACAATGAGCAGTTCTTC | CASSLAPGGAYNEQFF
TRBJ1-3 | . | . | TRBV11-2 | TGTGCCAGCAGCCCAGGGACCATCTCTGGAAACACCATATATTTT | CASSPGTISGNTIYF
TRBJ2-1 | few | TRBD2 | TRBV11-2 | TGTGCCAGCAGCACAGGGACTAGCGGATACAATGAGCAGTTCTTC | CASSTGTSGYNEQFF
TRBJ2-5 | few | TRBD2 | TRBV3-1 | TGTGCCAGCAGCCAAACACTAGCGGGAGGGCCCGAGACCCAGTACTTC | CASSQTLAGGPETQYF
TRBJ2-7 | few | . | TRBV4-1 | TGCGCCAGCAGCCAATCTACAGGGAGCTCCTACGAGCAGTACTTC | CASSQSTGSSYEQYF
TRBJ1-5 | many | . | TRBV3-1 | TGTGCCAGCAGCCAAGATTCGAATCAGCCCCAGCATTTT | CASSQDSNQPQHF
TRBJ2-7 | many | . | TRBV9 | TGTGCCAGCAGCGTATCCCAGGGAGCGAACGAGCAGTACTTC | CASSVSQGANEQYF
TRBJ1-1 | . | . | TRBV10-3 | TGTGCCATCAGTGAGTCGATGCGGTCCATGAACACTGAAGCTTTCTTT | CAISESMRSMNTEAFF
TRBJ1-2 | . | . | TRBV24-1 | TGTGCCACCTCCCGAGGGATTAACTATGGCTACACCTTC | CATSRGINYGYTF
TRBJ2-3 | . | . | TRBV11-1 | TGTGACAGCAGCTTCGACAGTAGCACAGATACGCAGTATTTT | CDSSFDSSTDTQYF
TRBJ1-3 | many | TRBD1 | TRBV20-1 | TGCAGTGCTAGTACATGGACAGGGCACTCTGGAAACACCATATATTTT | CSASTWTGHSGNTIYF
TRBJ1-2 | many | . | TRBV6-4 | TGTGCCAGCAGTGACTCAGCAGGGTCTGACTATGGCTACACCTTC | CASSDSAGSDYGYTF
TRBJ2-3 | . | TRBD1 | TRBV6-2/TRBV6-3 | TGTGCCAGCAGTTATGAAGGACAGGGGGCAACAGATACGCAGTATTTT | CASSYEGQGATDTQYF
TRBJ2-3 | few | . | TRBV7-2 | TGTGCCTCCGGGACCTTCACAGATACGCAGTATTTT | CASGTFTDTQYF
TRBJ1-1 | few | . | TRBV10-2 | TGCGCCAGCAGTGGTAGAGGGTTTAACACTGAAGCTTTCTTT | CASSGRGFNTEAFF
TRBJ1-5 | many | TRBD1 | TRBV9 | TGTGCCAGCAGCAGACAGGGCAATAGCAATCAGCCCCAGCATTTT | CASSRQGNSNQPQHF
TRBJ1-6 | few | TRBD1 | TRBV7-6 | TGTGCCAGCAGCTGGACAGGGATTAATTCACCCCTCCACTTT | CASSWTGINSPLHF
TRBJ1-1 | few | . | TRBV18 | TGTGCCAGCTCACCACTTCCAGAAGTGAGGGGGAACACTGAAGCTTTCTTT | CASSPLPEVRGNTEAFF
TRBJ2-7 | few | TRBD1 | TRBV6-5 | TGTGCCAGCAGTTATAGCAGGACAGGCGCGTCGGAGCAGTACTTC | CASSYSRTGASEQYF
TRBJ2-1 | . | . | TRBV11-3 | TGTGCCAGCAGCTTAGATCTTGGTCTAGTAGGTGGTGAGCAGTTCTTC | CASSLDLGLVGGEQFF
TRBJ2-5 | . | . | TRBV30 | TGTGCCTGGAGTGTATCGGCGGAGACCCAGTACTTC | CAWSVSAETQYF
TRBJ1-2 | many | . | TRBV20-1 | TGCAGTATGTTGGAGGGATCCTCCTATGGCTACACCTTC | CSMLEGSSYGYTF
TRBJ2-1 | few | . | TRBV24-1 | TGTGCCACCAGTGATTCGCGGAGCCCGTACAATGAGCAGTTCTTC | CATSDSRSPYNEQFF
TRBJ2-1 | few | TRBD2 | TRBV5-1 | TGCGCCAGCAGCTTGCAACCAACTAGCGGGAGCGGTGAGCAGTTCTTC | CASSLQPTSGSGEQFF
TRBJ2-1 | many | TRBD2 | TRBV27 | TGTGCCAGCAGTTTTTCTCTAGCGGGATACAATGAGCAGTTCTTC | CASSFSLAGYNEQFF
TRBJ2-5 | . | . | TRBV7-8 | TGTGCCAGCAGCTTGTACTCATTGCAAGAGACCCAGTACTTC | CASSLYSLQETQYF
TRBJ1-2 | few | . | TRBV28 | TGTGCCAGCAGTTTAGGTTCCTTGTCCTCGCCGAATGGCTACACCTTC | CASSLGSLSSPNGYTF
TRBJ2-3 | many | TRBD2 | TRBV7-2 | TGTGCCAGCAGCCTCTTGTCTAGCGGTCTCGTAGATACGCAGTATTTT | CASSLLSSGLVDTQYF
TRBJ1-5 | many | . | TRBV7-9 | TGTGCCAGCAGCTTAGACGATACGATCAATCAGCCCCAGCATTTT | CASSLDDTINQPQHF
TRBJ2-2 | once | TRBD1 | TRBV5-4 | TGTGCCAGCAGCCCGGACAGGGGGCGCGGATACACCGGGGAGCTGTTTTTT | CASSPDRGRGYTGELFF
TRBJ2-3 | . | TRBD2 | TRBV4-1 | TGCGCCAGCAGCCAAGTCGGGACTAGCGCAGATACGCAGTATTTT | CASSQVGTSADTQYF
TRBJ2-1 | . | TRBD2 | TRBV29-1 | TGCAGCGTTGCGGGGGGACTGGGGCTTTCAGTCAATGAGCAGTTCTTC | CSVAGGLGLSVNEQFF
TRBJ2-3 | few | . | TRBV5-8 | TGTGCCAGCAGCCCGCCCGGAGTCTCGCAGTATTTT | CASSPPGVSQYF
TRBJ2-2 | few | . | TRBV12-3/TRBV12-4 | TGTGCCAGCAATCGGGGGAGTTACACCGGGGAGCTGTTTTTT | CASNRGSYTGELFF
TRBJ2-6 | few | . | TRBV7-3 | TGTGCCAGCAGCCCACAGGGCTCTGGGGCCAACGTCCTGACTTTC | CASSPQGSGANVLTF
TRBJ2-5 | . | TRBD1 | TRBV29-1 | TGCAGCGAAATTTCTCGGTCGACAGGGGTCCAAGAGACCCAGTACTTC | CSEISRSTGVQETQYF
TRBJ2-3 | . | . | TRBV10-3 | TGTGCCACCACAGGGAAAGATACGCAGTATTTT | CATTGKDTQYF